A single sample is the source of the 24 T cell receptor beta chains below, sequenced in a study of cytomegalovirus exposure and HLA in healthy donors. Researchers ran the PCR with 60 Vbeta and 13 Jbeta primers. Repertoires were generated with immunoSEQ multiplex PCR, while TCRdb's copy carries only in-frame clones and drops some. The sample includes roughly 120,000 clones. The sample consisted of PBMCs. The receptors shown here come from a man aged 40-49 years in good health and CMV-seronegative.

V is TRBV28 and J is TRBJ2-1; tentatively, D is TRBD2 (5 bases). Germline CDR1 and CDR2: MDHEN and SYDVKM. The CDR3 has 14 amino acids. Deletions cut 2 bases from V and 7 bases from J, with 12 bases between. CDR3 bases: TGTGCCAGCAGTTTAACTAGTCCTAAGAATGAGCAGTTCTTC. As protein: CASSLTSPKNEQFF.

The gene calls are TRBV5-6 and TRBJ1-2; the match to TRBD1 covers 8 bases. The CDR3 totals 15 residues. After removal of 4 bases from V and 4 bases from J, the junction contained 9 bases not matched to a gene. Per the germline V gene, CDR1 is SGHDT and CDR2 is YYEEEE. The CDR3 DNA sequence: TGTGCCAGCAGCCAATGGGACAGGTGGGCCTATGGCTACACCTTC. It encodes CASSQWDRWAYGYTF.

CDR3 loop: CAWSRRGGYEQYF. CDR3 coding DNA: TGTGCCTGGAGTCGGCGGGGGGGTTACGAGCAGTACTTC. The J gene is TRBJ2-7, the V gene TRBV30; 9 nucleotides line up with TRBD2. The CDR3 has 13 residues. Germline V gives CDR1 GTSNPN, CDR2 SVGIG (reference sequence). The junction had 3 bases not matched to a gene; V was cut back by 2 bases and J by 4 bases.

V and J are TRBV30 and TRBJ1-5; D unclear. There are 16 residues in the CDR3. The V gene lost 3 bases and the J gene lost 5 bases, with 20 bases spanning the gap. Germline V gene lookup returns CDR1 GTSNPN and CDR2 SVGIG (reference sequence). The CDR3 region is CAWSPDFMNGDQPQHF. CDR3 DNA sequence: TGTGCCTGGAGCCCTGACTTTATGAACGGGGATCAGCCCCAGCATTTT.

The V gene is TRBV11-2, the J gene TRBJ2-5; the match to TRBD2 covers 7 bases. With V trimmed by 1 base and J by 4 bases, 6 bases remained unmatched. From germline, CDR1 is SGHAT and CDR2 FQNNGV. The CDR3 consists of 15 residues. The CDR3 region has the DNA TGTGCCAGCAGCTTAGCTGGACTAGGGATAGAGACCCAGTACTTC. The encoded protein is CASSLAGLGIETQYF.

This chain uses TRBV6-6 with TRBJ2-3; 9 nucleotides match TRBD2. The CDR3 runs 15 residues. The trim removed 0 bases at V and 6 bases at J, leaving 4 bases unmatched. Germline V gene data show CDR1 as MNHNY and CDR2 as SVGAGI (reference sequence). CDR3 in DNA: TGTGCCAGCAGTTACTCTTTACTAGCGGGCGATACGCAGTATTTT. Protein: CASSYSLLAGDTQYF.

About this clone itself: Its ends do not fully match the called genes, so a read error is possible. V gene TRBV6-1 combines with J gene TRBJ2-2; TRBD1 is a possible D gene (6 bases). Germline values: CDR1 MNHNS, CDR2 SASEGT. The CDR3 sequence is 12 residues long. The CDR3 DNA follows: TGTGCCAGGAGGGGGAAACACCGGGGAGCTGTTTTT. Its translation is CARRGKHRGAVF.

The chain combines TRBV7-8 with TRBJ2-3; no clear D. CDR1 and CDR2 (germline): SGHVS, FQNEAQ. Trimming took off 5 bases at V and 3 bases at J, with 18 bases between the two ends. The CDR3 contains 16 residues. Written as DNA, the CDR3 is TGTGCCAGCAGCCCTCAGATAAGTCAGGCGACAGATACGCAGTATTTT. Protein sequence: CASSPQISQATDTQYF.

The rearrangement joins TRBV11-2 to TRBJ2-1; D is perhaps TRBD2 (5 bases). The CDR3 is 15 residues long. Germline CDR1 reads SGHAT; CDR2 reads FQNNGV. Trimming left V 0 bases short and J 3 bases short, with 9 bases between. For the CDR3, the DNA is TGTGCCAGCAGCTTAGACGGGAAGTTCTACAATGAGCAGTTCTTC. Translating gives CASSLDGKFYNEQFF.

The chain is built from TRBV28 and TRBJ1-5; D remains ambiguous. Germline-derived CDR1 and CDR2 are MDHEN and SYDVKM. V gave up 3 bases and J gave up 4 bases, with 16 bases separating them. This CDR3 has 16 amino acids. For the CDR3, the DNA is TGTGCCAGCAGTTTTCATCCAGGAGGAAGGAATCAGCCCCAGCATTTT. Amino acid sequence: CASSFHPGGRNQPQHF. The full variable domain, completed using reference TRBV28 and TRBJ1-5, is DVKVTQSSRYLVKRTGEKVFLECVQDMDHENMFWYRQDPGLGLRLIYFSYDVKMKEKGDIPEGYSVSREKKERFSLILESASTNQTSMYLCASSFHPGGRNQPQHFGDGTRLSIL.

CDR3: CASSREEGSEQYF. The CDR3 DNA reads TGTGCCAGCAGCCGCGAAGAGGGAAGCGAGCAGTACTTC. This chain uses TRBV5-8 with TRBJ2-7, with TRBD2 as a possible D gene (5 bases). CDR3 size: 13 residues. Germline V gene lookup returns CDR1 SGHTS and CDR2 YDEGEE. The V end was cut by 4 bases, the J end by 6 bases, with 14 bases between.

The chain has TRBV29-1 and TRBJ1-2; the match to TRBD1 covers 8 bases. This CDR3 spans 12 amino acids. Germline V gene lookup returns CDR1 SQVTM and CDR2 ANQGSEA. J gave up 7 bases and V 8 bases, and 9 bases lay outside the gene matches. The CDR3 sequence is CSSGQGQVGYTF. The CDR3 region has the DNA TGCAGCTCCGGACAGGGCCAGGTTGGCTACACCTTC.

The chain employs TRBV5-6 and TRBJ2-5; the match to TRBD2 covers 9 bases. The CDR3 length is 15 residues. J was trimmed by 5 bases and V by 3 bases; bases with no gene match: 8. Germline values: CDR1 SGHDT, CDR2 YYEEEE. In DNA form, the CDR3 reads TGTGCCAGCAGCTCTATAGCGGGAGCTTGGGAGACCCAGTACTTC. Translating it yields CASSSIAGAWETQYF.

V is TRBV9 and J is TRBJ1-5; 7 bases are a match to TRBD1. Germline V gives CDR1 SGDLS, CDR2 YYNGEE. The ends lost 7 bases at V and 3 bases at J; junction bases unmatched: 10. This CDR3 region has 15 residues. The CDR3 here is CASSTGQEYNQPQHF. The CDR3, as DNA: TGTGCCAGCTCGACTGGACAGGAATACAATCAGCCCCAGCATTTT.

The chain has TRBV7-9 and TRBJ2-3; D uncertain. Germline V gene lookup returns CDR1 SEHNR and CDR2 FQNEAQ (reference sequence). V lost 8 bases, J lost 5 bases, and 23 bases lay in between. This CDR3 comprises 16 residues. The CDR3 is CASARSVGSGGDTQYF. DNA of the CDR3: TGTGCCAGCGCCAGATCGGTTGGGTCGGGTGGAGATACGCAGTATTTT. The complete variable domain, with remaining parts taken from reference TRBV7-9 and TRBJ2-3, reads DTGVSQNPRHKITKRGQNVTFRCDPISEHNRLYWYRQTLGQGPEFLTYFQNEAQLEKSRLLSDRFSAERPKGSFSTLEIQRTEQGDSAMYLCASARSVGSGGDTQYFGPGTRLTVL.

The genes are TRBV6-1 and TRBJ1-2; 10 nucleotides agree with TRBD1. Per the germline V gene, CDR1 is MNHNS and CDR2 is SASEGT. The CDR3 length is 15 residues. V trimming: 7 bases; J trimming: 4 bases; junction bases outside the gene matches: 9. In DNA form, the CDR3 reads TGTGCCAGCACTGAGGGGACAGGGGAGTTCTATGGCTACACCTTC. Translating gives CASTEGTGEFYGYTF.

The chain is built from TRBV7-2 and TRBJ1-5; TRBD1 agrees at 10 bases. V dropped 4 bases and J dropped 3; count of bases not matched to a gene: 6. Germline lookup yields CDR1 SGHTA and CDR2 FQGNSA. The CDR3 runs 16 residues. CDR3 region: CASSSGTGVANQPQHF. The DNA for the CDR3 is TGTGCCAGCAGCTCGGGGACAGGGGTTGCCAATCAGCCCCAGCATTTT.

This rearrangement joins TRBV5-1 to TRBJ2-5; TRBD1 matches 7 bases. Unmatched junction bases numbered 8, after V lost 1 base and J lost 5 bases. Per germline, CDR1 SGHRS and CDR2 YFSETQ. The CDR3 loop spans 15 amino acids. The CDR3 loop is CASSLIGGHQETQYF. CDR3 sequence (DNA): TGCGCCAGCAGCTTGATAGGGGGCCATCAGGAGACCCAGTACTTC.

V and J are TRBV11-3 and TRBJ2-1; 8 bases are shared with TRBD2. The V segment lost 1 base and the J segment 7 bases; nucleotides outside the gene matches: 6. CDR1 is SGHNT and CDR2 is YENEEA in the germline V gene. This CDR3 region has 15 residues. The CDR3 loop is CASSLVGGRSNEQFF. The CDR3 DNA reads as TGTGCCAGCAGCTTAGTGGGCGGGAGGTCAAATGAGCAGTTCTTC.

The chain carries TRBV25-1 and TRBJ1-1, with 8 nucleotides matching TRBD1. The CDR3 runs to 14 residues. Germline lookup yields CDR1 MGHDK and CDR2 SYGVNS. Germline trimming cut 8 bases from V and 3 bases from J; bases unmatched to any gene: 8. CDR3 sequence: CASVGRGRDTEAFF. The CDR3 DNA sequence: TGTGCCAGCGTGGGCAGGGGGCGAGACACTGAAGCTTTCTTT.

J is TRBJ2-5 and V is TRBV6-6, with D possibly being TRBD1 (6 bases). The CDR3 runs 15 residues. V was trimmed by 2 bases and J by 0 bases, leaving 10 bases between them. Germline CDR1 is MNHNY and CDR2 is SVGAGI (reference sequence). The CDR3 sequence: CASSYAGDNQETQYF. CDR3 coding DNA: TGTGCCAGCAGTTACGCAGGGGACAACCAAGAGACCCAGTACTTC.

The V and J genes are TRBV18 and TRBJ2-4; TRBD1 agrees at 7 bases. This CDR3 is 11 amino acids long. Germline CDR1 and CDR2: KGHSH and LQKENI. V lost 6 bases and J lost 13; bases outside the gene matches: 6. The CDR3 DNA is TGTGCCAGCTCTCCAGACAGGGCCCAGTACTTC. It yields the protein CASSPDRAQYF.

V gene TRBV27 combines with J gene TRBJ1-5, with unresolved D. The V and J ends lost 2 bases and 0 bases respectively, with 8 bases between them. The germline gives CDR1 MNHEY, CDR2 SMNVEV (reference sequence). The CDR3 is 15 residues long. CDR3 residues: CASSLSLISNQPQHF. CDR3 coding DNA: TGTGCCAGCAGTTTAAGCCTCATTAGCAATCAGCCCCAGCATTTT.

The DNA for the CDR3 is TGTGCCAGCAGTCCCCCCTTCACAGATACGCAGTATTTT. Translating gives CASSPPFTDTQYF. The chain recombines TRBV2 with TRBJ2-3; unclear D gene. Trimming pared 5 bases from V and 2 bases from J, leaving 8 bases between. The CDR3 consists of 13 residues. Looked up from germline, CDR1 is SNHLY and CDR2 is FYNNEI.